Following are 11 T cell receptor beta chains from one sample sequenced in a study of CD8 T cells in ankylosing spondylitis. From the 5' RACE reads, TCRdb called clonotypes with MiXCR, one entry per CDR3 protein. The sample carries fewer than 250,000 distinct CDR3 sequences, roughly 10% recorded once. What was sequenced was blood, either unsorted or a sorted T cell fraction (not recorded which). These receptors all stem from a male donor with ankylosing spondylitis or in good health (not recorded which).

This clonotype was detected many times. The chain uses TRBV25-1 and TRBJ1-6, with 7 bases aligning to TRBD1. V dropped 5 bases and J dropped 5; count of bases not matched to a gene: 3. The CDR3 is 14 amino acids. Germline V lookup: CDR1 MGHDK, CDR2 SYGVNS. CDR3 nucleotides: TGTGCCAGCAGTTCCAGGGGGGATAATTCACCCCTCCACTTT. Translated: CASSSRGDNSPLHF. Drawing the rest from reference TRBV25-1 and TRBJ1-6, the complete variable domain is EADIYQTPRYLVIGTGKKITLECSQTMGHDKMYWYQQDPGMELHLIHYSYGVNSTEKGDLSSESTVSRIRTEHFPLTLESARPSHTSQYLCASSSRGDNSPLHFGNGTRLTVT.

There are many counts of this clonotype. This chain links TRBV19 with TRBJ1-1; tentatively, D is TRBD1 (5 bases). The CDR3 has 13 residues. Germline assignment: CDR1 LNHDA and CDR2 SQIVND (reference sequence). Trimming removed 3 bases at V and 4 bases at J, with 9 bases between. CDR3 bases: TGTGCCAGTAGTATGGGGCAGGGCACTGAAGCTTTCTTT. It translates to CASSMGQGTEAFF.

As regards this clonotype: A clone one base away is much larger, so this may be a read error. This sequence joins TRBV7-2 and TRBJ2-1, with TRBD1 identical over 7 bases. CDR1 and CDR2 from the germline V gene are SGHTA and FQGNSA. CDR3 length: 16 amino acids. CDR3 residues: CASSSIGTVSYNAQFF. In nucleotides, the CDR3 is TGTGCCAGCAGCTCAATAGGGACAGTCTCCTACAATGCGCAGTTCTTC.

This clonotype occurred many times. The rearrangement uses TRBV12-3 or TRBV12-4 and TRBJ2-3, with 13 bases that match TRBD2. The CDR3 extends over 15 amino acids. With V trimmed by 5 bases and J by 6 bases, 5 bases remained unmatched. CDR3 coding DNA: TGTGCCAGCAGTCTCGGACTAGCGGGAGCGGATACGCAGTATTTT. Translating it yields CASSLGLAGADTQYF.

This clonotype was seen at least ten times. This chain uses TRBV3-1 with TRBJ2-1; perhaps TRBD1 as D (5 bases). Trimming stripped 4 bases from V and 7 bases from J, with 5 bases between. This CDR3 spans 11 amino acids. Germline CDR1 is LGHDT and CDR2 is YNNKEL (reference sequence). The CDR3 here is CASSPGNEQFF. The CDR3 DNA follows: TGTGCCAGCAGCCCAGGGAATGAGCAGTTCTTC.

This sequence joins TRBV20-1 and TRBJ2-5, with D possibly being TRBD1 (5 bases). Germline lookup yields CDR1 DFQATT and CDR2 SNEGSKA (reference sequence). CDR3 length: 15 residues. V was shortened by 0 bases and J by 3 bases, with 14 bases between the two germline ends. The CDR3 sequence is CSARDGAEGKETQYF. In DNA form, the CDR3 reads TGCAGTGCTAGAGATGGGGCGGAAGGGAAAGAGACCCAGTACTTC.

This clonotype was detected ten times or more. The rearrangement links TRBV7-2 to TRBJ2-2; 13 bases match TRBD2. With V trimmed by 6 bases and J by 6 bases, 4 bases remained unmatched. This CDR3 comprises 15 residues. Germline V gives CDR1 SGHTA, CDR2 FQGNSA. The CDR3 region has the DNA TGTGCCAGCAGATTACTAGCGGGGGGGCCCGGGGAGCTGTTTTTT. Translation gives CASRLLAGGPGELFF.

This clonotype was seen many times. The gene calls are TRBV30 and TRBJ2-1; 10 positions match TRBD2. The CDR3 sequence is 16 residues long. Germline CDR1 reads GTSNPN; CDR2 reads SVGIG (reference sequence). Trimming cost V 5 bases and J 5 bases; bases outside gene matches: 12. The CDR3 nucleotides read TGTGCCTGGTTTCTAGCGGGGGCAAGGGTGAACAATGAGCAGTTCTTC. This gives the protein CAWFLAGARVNNEQFF.

In this sample, this clonotype turned up many times. The chain combines TRBV4-2 with TRBJ1-1; no reliable D call. The CDR3 consists of 13 residues. The V and J ends lost 3 bases and 0 bases respectively, with 5 bases between them. Germline V gene data show CDR1 as LGHNA and CDR2 as YNFKEQ. The CDR3 sequence: CASSHTLNTEAFF. In DNA, the CDR3 is TGTGCCAGCAGCCACACGTTGAACACTGAAGCTTTCTTT.

This chain joins TRBV20-1 and TRBJ2-7, with a weak D call TRBD2 (5 bases). This CDR3 contains 13 residues. CDR1 and CDR2 from the germline V gene are DFQATT and SNEGSKA (reference sequence). V lost 4 bases, J lost 5 bases, and 15 bases lay in between. The DNA of the CDR3 is TGCAGTGCTAAATACGGGGTTCGGGACGAGCAGTACTTC. Translating gives CSAKYGVRDEQYF.

In this sample, this clonotype turned up many times. The V gene is TRBV5-1, the J gene TRBJ2-7, with a tentative D call TRBD2 (6 bases). Trimming stripped 0 bases from V and 2 bases from J, with 12 bases between. Germline V lookup: CDR1 SGHRS, CDR2 YFSETQ. The CDR3 has 15 residues. This CDR3 is CASSLGVEGTYEQYF. The CDR3 coding sequence is TGCGCCAGCAGCTTGGGGGTGGAGGGGACCTACGAGCAGTACTTC.